This is a list of T cell receptor beta chains from one sample in a study of chemoradiotherapy in HPV16-positive cancers. Generated by immunoSEQ multiplex PCR, the TCRdb table keeps only in-frame clones and is missing some. The table has 2,500 to 3,500 clones, roughly 85% seen once. Sequenced here: tumor tissue, sampled from a patient who underwent chemoradiotherapy. The receptors stem from a human donor with HPV-associated anogenital cancer. Both conserved end residues are part of each CDR3. D genes are given only for firm matches. Rows give clone size only sometimes, using once, few, many, or a class for an expanded clone.

j_gene	d_gene	v_gene	abundance	CDR3aa	CDR3nt
TRBJ2-3	TRBD1	TRBV5-1	once	CASSLDRGWTDTQYF	TGCGCCAGCAGCTTGGACAGGGGATGGACAGATACGCAGTATTTT
TRBJ1-1	NA	TRBV2	NA	CATHWSGSDTEAFF	TGTGCCACACATTGGTCGGGTAGCGACACTGAAGCTTTCTTT
TRBJ2-5	NA	TRBV27	few	CASSGIQGRKTQYF	TGTGCCAGCAGTGGTATTCAAGGTCGTAAGACCCAGTACTTC
TRBJ1-2	NA	TRBV7-9	once	CASSLEGGYTF	TGTGCCAGCAGCTTAGAGGGAGGCTACACCTTC
TRBJ1-2	NA	TRBV30	NA	CARSRVNYGYTF	TGTGCCCGCTCCCGTGTCAACTATGGCTACACCTTC
TRBJ1-6	NA	TRBV27	NA	CASTVGGSSYNSPLHF	TGTGCCAGCACCGTAGGTGGCAGCTCCTATAATTCACCCCTCCACTTT
TRBJ2-3	TRBD2	TRBV5-1	NA	CASSLLAGVSDTQYF	TGCGCCAGCAGCTTACTAGCGGGAGTCTCAGATACGCAGTATTTT
TRBJ2-5	NA	TRBV5-5	NA	CASSPGSGLQETQYF	TGTGCCAGCAGCCCGGGGAGCGGGCTCCAAGAGACCCAGTACTTC
TRBJ1-1	NA	TRBV5-4	NA	CASSFYGSASAFF	TGTGCCAGCAGCTTTTATGGATCAGCGAGCGCTTTCTTT
TRBJ2-4	NA	TRBV6-6	NA	CASRPGHAIAKNIQYF	TGTGCCAGCAGACCGGGACACGCTATAGCCAAAAACATTCAGTACTTC
TRBJ1-6	NA	TRBV2	NA	CASSVLRNSPLHF	TGTGCCAGCAGCGTCCTTCGCAATTCACCCCTCCACTTT
TRBJ1-4	NA	TRBV6-1	NA	CASSKAPTNEKLFF	TGTGCCAGCAGTAAAGCACCAACTAATGAAAAACTGTTTTTT
TRBJ1-1	NA	TRBV5-6	NA	CASSAEGIGAFF	TGTGCCAGCAGCGCTGAGGGGATCGGAGCTTTCTTT
TRBJ2-3	NA	TRBV7-9	NA	CASSLRPTPPRAATQYF	TGTGCCAGCAGCTTACGGCCGACCCCTCCTCGGGCGGCTACGCAGTATTTT
TRBJ1-5	NA	TRBV28	NA	CASSLNFQVLAQHF	TGTGCCAGCAGTTTAAATTTCCAGGTCCTGGCCCAGCATTTT
TRBJ2-3	TRBD2	TRBV4-2	NA	CASQRSILAGDSSTDTQYF	TGTGCCAGCCAGAGGTCCATACTAGCGGGGGATTCTAGCACAGATACGCAGTATTTT
TRBJ1-4	TRBD1	TRBV5-6	NA	CASSLTGEEKLFF	TGTGCCAGCAGCTTAACAGGGGAGGAAAAACTGTTTTTT